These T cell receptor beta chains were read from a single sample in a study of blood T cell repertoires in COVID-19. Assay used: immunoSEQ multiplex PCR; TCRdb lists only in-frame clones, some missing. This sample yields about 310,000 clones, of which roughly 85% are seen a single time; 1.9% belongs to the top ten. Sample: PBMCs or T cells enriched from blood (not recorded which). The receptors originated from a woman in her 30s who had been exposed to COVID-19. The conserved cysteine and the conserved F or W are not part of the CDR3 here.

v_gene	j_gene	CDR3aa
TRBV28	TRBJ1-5	ASSGQGGVGQPQH
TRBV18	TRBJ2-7	ASSPTGFLSNEQY
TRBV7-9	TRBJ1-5	ASSFSNQPQH
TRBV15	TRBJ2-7	ATSRVKLSGEQY
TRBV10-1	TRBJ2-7	ATYYEQY
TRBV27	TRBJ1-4	ASSPSPPDRASGKLF
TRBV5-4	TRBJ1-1	ASSPQGFEAF
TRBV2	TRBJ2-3	ASRPDSTDTQY
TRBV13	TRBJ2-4	ASSLDGQGQNIQY
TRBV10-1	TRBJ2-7	ASGAGGEQY
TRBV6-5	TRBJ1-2	ASSLDRDGYT
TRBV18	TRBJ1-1	ASLPETGIGDTEAF
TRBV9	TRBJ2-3	ASSVMQRPTDTQY
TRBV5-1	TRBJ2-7	ASSLSIAGSHEQY
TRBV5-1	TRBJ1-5	ASSLAGVGQPQH
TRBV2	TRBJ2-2	ASSDMAGPTGELF
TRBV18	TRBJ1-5	ASSPQGDQPQH
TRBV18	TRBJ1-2	ASSPTRTGPNYGYT
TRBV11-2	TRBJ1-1	ASSLGSDGAF
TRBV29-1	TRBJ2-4	SVEGYRGHAENIQY
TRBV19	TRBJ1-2	ASSITNKNYGYT
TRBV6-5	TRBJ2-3	ASSRGRGQPDTQY
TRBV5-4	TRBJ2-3	ASSGNRGRGDTQY
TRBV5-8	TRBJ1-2	ASSTGTNYWYGYT
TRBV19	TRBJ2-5	ASSIKHFETQY
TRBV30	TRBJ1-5	AWSVHSNQPQH
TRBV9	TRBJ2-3	ASSVASGGGVDTQY
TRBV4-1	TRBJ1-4	ASSLVDRTNEKLF
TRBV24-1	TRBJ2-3	ATSDYRQKFTDTQY
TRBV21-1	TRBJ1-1	ASSGPTGQGASNTEAF
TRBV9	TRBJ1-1	ASSQGLRNLEAF
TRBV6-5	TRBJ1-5	ASSYTGPNQPQH
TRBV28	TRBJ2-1	ASSLSLFVNEQF
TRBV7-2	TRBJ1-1	ASSVLMDSLNTEAF
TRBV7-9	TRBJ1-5	ASSSQDQPQH
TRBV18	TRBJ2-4	ASSPGQTGAKNIQY
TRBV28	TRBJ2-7	ASSLINSIGYEQY
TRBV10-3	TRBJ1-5	AISDWDRPYQPQH
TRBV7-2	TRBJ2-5	ASSLQGFQETQY
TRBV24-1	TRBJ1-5	ATSDPTGSDQPQH
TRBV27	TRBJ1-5	ASSWDRNSNQPQH
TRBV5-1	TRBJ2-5	ASRYDREEGTQY
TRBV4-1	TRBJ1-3	ASSPGQGRESSGNTIY
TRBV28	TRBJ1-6	ASSLALNNPGGYNSPLH
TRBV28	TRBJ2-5	ASSLQETQY
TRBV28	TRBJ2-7	ASRPTGLAGGNEQY
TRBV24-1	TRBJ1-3	ATSDWTGGLYSGNTIY
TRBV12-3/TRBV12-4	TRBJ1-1	ASNMADTEAF
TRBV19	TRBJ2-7	ASSFGGSSYEQY
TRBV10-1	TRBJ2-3	ASSRWDREDTQY
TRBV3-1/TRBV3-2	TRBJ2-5	ASSQTSGHQETQY
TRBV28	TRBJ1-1	ASLRGGATEAF
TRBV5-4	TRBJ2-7	ASSLDRSTYEQY
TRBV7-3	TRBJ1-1	ASSLTGGTEAF
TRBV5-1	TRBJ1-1	ASSLKQGYTEAF